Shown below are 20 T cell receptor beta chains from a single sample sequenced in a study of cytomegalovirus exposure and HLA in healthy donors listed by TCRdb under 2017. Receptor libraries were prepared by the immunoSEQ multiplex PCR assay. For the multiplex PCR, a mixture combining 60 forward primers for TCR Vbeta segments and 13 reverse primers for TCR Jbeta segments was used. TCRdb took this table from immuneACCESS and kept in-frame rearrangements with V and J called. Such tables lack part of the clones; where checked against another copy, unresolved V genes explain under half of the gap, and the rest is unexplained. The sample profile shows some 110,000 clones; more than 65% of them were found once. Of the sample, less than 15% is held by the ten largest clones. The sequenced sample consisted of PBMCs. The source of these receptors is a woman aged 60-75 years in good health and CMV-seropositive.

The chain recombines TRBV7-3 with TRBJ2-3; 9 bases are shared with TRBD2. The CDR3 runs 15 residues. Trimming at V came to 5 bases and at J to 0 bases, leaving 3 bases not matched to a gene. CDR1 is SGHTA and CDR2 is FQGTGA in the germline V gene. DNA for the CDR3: TGTGCCAGCAGCGTCCTAGCGGGGAGCACAGATACGCAGTATTTT. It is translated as CASSVLAGSTDTQYF.

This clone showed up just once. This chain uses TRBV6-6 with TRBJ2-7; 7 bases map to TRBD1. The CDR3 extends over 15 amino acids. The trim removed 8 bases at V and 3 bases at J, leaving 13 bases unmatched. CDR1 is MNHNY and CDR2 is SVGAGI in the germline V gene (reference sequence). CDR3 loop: CASGPPPGQNYEQYF. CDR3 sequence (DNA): TGTGCCAGCGGCCCACCTCCGGGACAGAACTACGAGCAGTACTTC.

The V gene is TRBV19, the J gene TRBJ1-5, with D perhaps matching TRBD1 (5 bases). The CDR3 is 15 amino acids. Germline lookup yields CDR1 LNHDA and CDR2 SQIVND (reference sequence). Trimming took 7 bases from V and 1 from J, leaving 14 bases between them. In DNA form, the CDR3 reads TGTGCCAGTACCCCGACAGACAGAAGCAATCAGCCCCAGCATTTT. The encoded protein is CASTPTDRSNQPQHF.

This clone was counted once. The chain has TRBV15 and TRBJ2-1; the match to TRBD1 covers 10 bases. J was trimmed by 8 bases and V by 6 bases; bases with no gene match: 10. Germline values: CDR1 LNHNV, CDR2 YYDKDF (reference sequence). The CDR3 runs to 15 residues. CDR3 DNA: TGTGCCACCAGACCAGACAGGGGGCGCTTCGATGAGCAGTTCTTC. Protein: CATRPDRGRFDEQFF. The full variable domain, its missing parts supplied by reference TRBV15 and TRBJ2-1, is DAMVIQNPRYQVTQFGKPVTLSCSQTLNHNVMYWYQQKSSQAPKLLFHYYDKDFNNEADTPDNFQSRRPNTSFCFLDIRSPGLGDTAMYLCATRPDRGRFDEQFFGPGTRLTVL.

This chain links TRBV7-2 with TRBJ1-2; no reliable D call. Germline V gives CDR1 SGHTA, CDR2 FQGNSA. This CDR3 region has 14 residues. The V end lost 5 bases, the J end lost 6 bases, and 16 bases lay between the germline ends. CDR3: CASSPGLISDGYTF. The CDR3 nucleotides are TGTGCCAGCAGCCCCGGACTTATTTCGGATGGCTACACCTTC. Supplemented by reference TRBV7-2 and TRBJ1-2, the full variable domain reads GAGVSQSPSNKVTEKGKDVELRCDPISGHTALYWYRQSLGQGLEFLIYFQGNSAPDKSGLPSDRFSAERTGGSVSTLTIQRTQQEDSAVYLCASSPGLISDGYTFGSGTRLTVV.

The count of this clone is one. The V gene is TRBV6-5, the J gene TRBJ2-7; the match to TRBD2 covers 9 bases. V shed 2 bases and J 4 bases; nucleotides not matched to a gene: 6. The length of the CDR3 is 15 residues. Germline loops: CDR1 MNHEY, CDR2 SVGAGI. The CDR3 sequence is CASSYMVAGEYEQYF. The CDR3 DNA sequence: TGTGCCAGCAGTTACATGGTAGCGGGGGAATACGAGCAGTACTTC.

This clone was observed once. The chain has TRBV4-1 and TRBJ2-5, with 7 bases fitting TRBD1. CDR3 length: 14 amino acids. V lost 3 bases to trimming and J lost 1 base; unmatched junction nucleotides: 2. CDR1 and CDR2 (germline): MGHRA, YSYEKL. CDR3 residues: CASSQGQTQETQYF. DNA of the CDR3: TGCGCCAGCAGCCAGGGACAGACCCAAGAGACCCAGTACTTC.

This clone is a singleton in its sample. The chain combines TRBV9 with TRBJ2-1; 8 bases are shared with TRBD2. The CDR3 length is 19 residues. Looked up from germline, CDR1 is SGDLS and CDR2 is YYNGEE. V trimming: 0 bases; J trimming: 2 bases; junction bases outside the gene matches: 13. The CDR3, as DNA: TGTGCCAGCAGCGTAGACCCAGCGGGGGATATTCGGCCCTACAATGAGCAGTTCTTC. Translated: CASSVDPAGDIRPYNEQFF.

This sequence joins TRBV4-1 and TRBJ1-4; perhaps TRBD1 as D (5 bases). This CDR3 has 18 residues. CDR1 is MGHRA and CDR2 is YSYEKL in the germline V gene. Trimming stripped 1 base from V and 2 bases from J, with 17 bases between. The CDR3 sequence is CASSQVVGGVSTNEKLFF. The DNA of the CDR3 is TGCGCCAGCAGCCAAGTTGTGGGGGGAGTATCTACTAATGAAAAACTGTTTTTT.

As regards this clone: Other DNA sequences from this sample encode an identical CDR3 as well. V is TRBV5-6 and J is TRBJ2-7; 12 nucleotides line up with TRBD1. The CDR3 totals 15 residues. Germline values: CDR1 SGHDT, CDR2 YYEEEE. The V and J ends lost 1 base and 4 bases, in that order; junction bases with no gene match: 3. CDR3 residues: CASSLMGQGAYEQYF. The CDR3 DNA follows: TGTGCCAGCAGCTTGATGGGACAGGGGGCATACGAGCAGTACTTC.

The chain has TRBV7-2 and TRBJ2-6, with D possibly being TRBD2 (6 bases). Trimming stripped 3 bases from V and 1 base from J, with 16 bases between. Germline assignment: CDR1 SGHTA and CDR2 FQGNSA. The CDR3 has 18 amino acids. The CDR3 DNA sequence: TGTGCCAGCAGCTTGGTCACGGGGGTGCCTTCTGGGGCCAACGTCCTGACTTTC. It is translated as CASSLVTGVPSGANVLTF.

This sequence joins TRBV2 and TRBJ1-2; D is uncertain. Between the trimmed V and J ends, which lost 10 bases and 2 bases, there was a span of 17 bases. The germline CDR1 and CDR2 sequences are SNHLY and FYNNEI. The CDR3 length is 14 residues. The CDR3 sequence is CATATSPLNYGYTF. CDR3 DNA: TGTGCCACTGCCACTTCTCCGCTAAACTATGGCTACACCTTC.

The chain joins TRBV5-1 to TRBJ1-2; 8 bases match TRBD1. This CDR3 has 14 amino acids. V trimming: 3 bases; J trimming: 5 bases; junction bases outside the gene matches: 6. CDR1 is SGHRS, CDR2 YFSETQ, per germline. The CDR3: CASSSGQETYGYTF. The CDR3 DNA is TGCGCCAGCAGCTCGGGACAGGAGACATATGGCTACACCTTC.

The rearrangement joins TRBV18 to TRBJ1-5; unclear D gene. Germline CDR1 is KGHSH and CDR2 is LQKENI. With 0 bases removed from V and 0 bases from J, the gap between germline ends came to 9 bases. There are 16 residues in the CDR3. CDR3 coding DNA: TGTGCCAGCTCACCACCGGGAGGATCTAGCAATCAGCCCCAGCATTTT. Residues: CASSPPGGSSNQPQHF.

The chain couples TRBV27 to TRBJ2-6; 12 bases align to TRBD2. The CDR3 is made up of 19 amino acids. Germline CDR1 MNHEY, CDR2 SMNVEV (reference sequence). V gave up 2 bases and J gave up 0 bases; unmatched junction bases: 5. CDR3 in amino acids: CASSLRLAGVRSGANVLTF. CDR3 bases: TGTGCCAGCAGTTTAAGACTAGCGGGAGTCCGCTCTGGGGCCAACGTCCTGACTTTC.

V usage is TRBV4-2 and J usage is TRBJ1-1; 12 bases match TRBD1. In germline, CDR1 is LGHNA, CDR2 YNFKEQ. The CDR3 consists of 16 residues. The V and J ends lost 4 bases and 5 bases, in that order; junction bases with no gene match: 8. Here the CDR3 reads CASSRTGTGGRTEAFF. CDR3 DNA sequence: TGTGCCAGCAGCCGGACCGGGACAGGGGGCCGGACTGAAGCTTTCTTT.

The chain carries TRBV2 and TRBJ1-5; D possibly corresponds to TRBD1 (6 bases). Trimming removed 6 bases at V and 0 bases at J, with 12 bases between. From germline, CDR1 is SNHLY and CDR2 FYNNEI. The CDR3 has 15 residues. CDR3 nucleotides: TGTGCCAGCAGGTACAGGGCGACTAGCAATCAGCCCCAGCATTTT. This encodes CASRYRATSNQPQHF.

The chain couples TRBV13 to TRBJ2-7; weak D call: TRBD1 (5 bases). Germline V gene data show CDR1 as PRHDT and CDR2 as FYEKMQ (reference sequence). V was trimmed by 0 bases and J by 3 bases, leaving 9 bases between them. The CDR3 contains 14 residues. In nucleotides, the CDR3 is TGTGCCAGCAGCTTAGGGGACACGAACTACGAGCAGTACTTC. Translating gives CASSLGDTNYEQYF.

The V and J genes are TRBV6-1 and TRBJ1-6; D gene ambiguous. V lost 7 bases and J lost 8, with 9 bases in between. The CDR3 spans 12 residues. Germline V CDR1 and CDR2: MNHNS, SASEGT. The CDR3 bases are TGTGCCAGCAACATCCCCGATTCACCCCTCCACTTT. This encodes CASNIPDSPLHF.

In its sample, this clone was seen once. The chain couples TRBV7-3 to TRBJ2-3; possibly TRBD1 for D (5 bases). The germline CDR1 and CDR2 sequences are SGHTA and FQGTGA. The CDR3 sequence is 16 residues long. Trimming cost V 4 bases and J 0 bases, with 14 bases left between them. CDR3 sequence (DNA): TGTGCCAGCAGCTCCGTGAGGACACCGAGCACAGATACGCAGTATTTT. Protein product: CASSSVRTPSTDTQYF.